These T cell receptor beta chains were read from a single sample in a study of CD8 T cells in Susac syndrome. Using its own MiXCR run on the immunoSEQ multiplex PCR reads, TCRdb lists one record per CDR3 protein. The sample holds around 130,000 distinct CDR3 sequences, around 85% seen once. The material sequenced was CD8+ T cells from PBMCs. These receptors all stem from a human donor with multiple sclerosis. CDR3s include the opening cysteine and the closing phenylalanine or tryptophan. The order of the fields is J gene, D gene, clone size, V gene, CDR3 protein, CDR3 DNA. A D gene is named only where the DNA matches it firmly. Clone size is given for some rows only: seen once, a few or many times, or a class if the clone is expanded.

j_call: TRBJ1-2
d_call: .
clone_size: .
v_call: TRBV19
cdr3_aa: CASSIGQIYGYTF
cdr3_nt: TGTGCCAGTAGTATCGGACAGATCTATGGCTACACCTTC

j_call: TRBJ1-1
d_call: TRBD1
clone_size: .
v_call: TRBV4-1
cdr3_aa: CASKRAQGLTEAFF
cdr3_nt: TGCGCCAGCAAGAGAGCACAGGGGTTAACTGAAGCTTTCTTT

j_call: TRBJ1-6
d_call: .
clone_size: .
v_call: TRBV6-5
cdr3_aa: CASSYEGNSPLHF
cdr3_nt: TGTGCCAGCAGTTACGAGGGGAATTCACCCCTCCACTTT

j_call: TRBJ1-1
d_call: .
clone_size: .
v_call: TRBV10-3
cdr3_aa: CAISDPAGGDTEAFF
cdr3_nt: TGTGCCATCAGCGACCCAGCAGGTGGGGACACTGAAGCTTTCTTT

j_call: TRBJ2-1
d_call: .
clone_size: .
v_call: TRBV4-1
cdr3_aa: CASSQEPGSYNEQFF
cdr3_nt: TGCGCCAGCAGCCAAGAGCCGGGCTCCTACAATGAGCAGTTCTTC

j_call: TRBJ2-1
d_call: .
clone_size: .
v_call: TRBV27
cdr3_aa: CASSFVGGPGEQFF
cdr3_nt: TGTGCCAGCAGTTTCGTGGGGGGGCCGGGTGAGCAGTTCTTC

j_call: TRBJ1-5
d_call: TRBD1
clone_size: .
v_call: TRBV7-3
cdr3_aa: CASSLKRGRETGNQPQHF
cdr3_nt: TGTGCCAGCAGCTTAAAGAGGGGGCGCGAAACTGGGAATCAGCCCCAGCATTTT

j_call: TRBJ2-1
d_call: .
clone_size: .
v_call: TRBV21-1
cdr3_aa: CATQTTDRVNRGEQFF
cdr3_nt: TGTGCCACCCAGACCACAGACAGGGTTAACCGGGGTGAGCAGTTCTTC

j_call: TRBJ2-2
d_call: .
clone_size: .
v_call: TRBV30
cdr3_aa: CAWSESVTGELFF
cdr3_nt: TGTGCCTGGAGTGAATCAGTCACCGGGGAGCTGTTTTTT

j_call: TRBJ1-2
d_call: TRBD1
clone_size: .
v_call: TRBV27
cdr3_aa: CASGLTQGTGGERNSGYTF
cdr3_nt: TGTGCCAGCGGCTTAACACAGGGCACAGGGGGAGAAAGGAACTCTGGCTACACCTTC

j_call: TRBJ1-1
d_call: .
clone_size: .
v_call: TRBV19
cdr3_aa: CASSGKELNTEAFF
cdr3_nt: TGTGCCAGTAGTGGGAAGGAGTTGAACACTGAAGCTTTCTTT

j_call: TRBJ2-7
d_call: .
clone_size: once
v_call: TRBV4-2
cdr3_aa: CASSQGLYEQYF
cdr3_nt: TGTGCCAGCAGCCAGGGATTATACGAGCAGTACTTC

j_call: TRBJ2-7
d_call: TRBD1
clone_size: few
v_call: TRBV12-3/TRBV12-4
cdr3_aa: CASSLGTVYEQYF
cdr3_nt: TGTGCCAGCAGTCTCGGGACAGTCTACGAGCAGTACTTC

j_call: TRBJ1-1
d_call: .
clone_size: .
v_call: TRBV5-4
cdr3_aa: CASSLGPITEAFF
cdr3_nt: TGTGCCAGCAGCTTGGGACCGATTACTGAAGCTTTCTTT

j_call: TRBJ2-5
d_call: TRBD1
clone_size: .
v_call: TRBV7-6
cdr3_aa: CASSSDREETQYF
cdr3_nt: TGTGCCAGCAGCTCAGACAGGGAGGAGACCCAGTACTTC

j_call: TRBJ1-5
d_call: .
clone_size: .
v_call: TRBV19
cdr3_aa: CASSPATKASNQPQHF
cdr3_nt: TGTGCCAGTAGTCCCGCTACGAAGGCTAGCAATCAGCCCCAGCATTTT

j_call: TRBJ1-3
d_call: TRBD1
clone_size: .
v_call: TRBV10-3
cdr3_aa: CAISESGRGHGNTIYF
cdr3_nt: TGTGCCATCAGTGAGTCAGGAAGGGGGCACGGAAACACCATATATTTT

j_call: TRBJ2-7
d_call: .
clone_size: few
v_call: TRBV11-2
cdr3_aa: CASSFGGQSYEQYF
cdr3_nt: TGTGCCAGCAGCTTCGGAGGCCAGTCCTACGAGCAGTACTTC

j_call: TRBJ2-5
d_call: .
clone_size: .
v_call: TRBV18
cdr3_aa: CASSPQGGETQYF
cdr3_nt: TGTGCCAGCTCACCACAAGGGGGAGAGACCCAGTACTTC

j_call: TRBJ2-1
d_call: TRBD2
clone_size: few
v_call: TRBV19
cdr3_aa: CASSLGLAGYNEQFF
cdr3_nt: TGTGCCAGTAGCCTCGGACTAGCGGGGTACAATGAGCAGTTCTTC

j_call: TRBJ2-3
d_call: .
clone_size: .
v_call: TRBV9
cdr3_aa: CASSVDADTQYF
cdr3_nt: TGTGCCAGCAGCGTAGATGCAGATACGCAGTATTTT

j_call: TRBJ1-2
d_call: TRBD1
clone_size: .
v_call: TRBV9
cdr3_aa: CASSVLDRDYGYTF
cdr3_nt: TGTGCCAGCAGCGTCCTGGACAGGGATTATGGCTACACCTTC

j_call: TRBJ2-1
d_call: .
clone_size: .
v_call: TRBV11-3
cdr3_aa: CASSPIRAGYNEQFF
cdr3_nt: TGTGCCAGCAGCCCGATAAGGGCCGGGTACAATGAGCAGTTCTTC

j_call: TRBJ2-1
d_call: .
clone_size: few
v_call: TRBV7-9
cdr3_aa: CASSLRSSYNEQFF
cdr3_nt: TGTGCCAGCAGCTTACGGAGTTCCTACAATGAGCAGTTCTTC

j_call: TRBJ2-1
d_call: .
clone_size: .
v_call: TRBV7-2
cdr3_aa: CASSLRRANEQFF
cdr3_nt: TGTGCCAGCAGCTTACGCAGGGCCAATGAGCAGTTCTTC

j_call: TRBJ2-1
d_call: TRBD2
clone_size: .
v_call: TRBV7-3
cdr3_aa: CASSLIAGAYNEQFF
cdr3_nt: TGTGCCAGCAGCTTAATAGCGGGAGCCTACAATGAGCAGTTCTTC

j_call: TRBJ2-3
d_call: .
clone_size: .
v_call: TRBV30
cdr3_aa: CAWSESDTQYF
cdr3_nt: TGTGCCTGGAGCGAAAGTGATACGCAGTATTTT

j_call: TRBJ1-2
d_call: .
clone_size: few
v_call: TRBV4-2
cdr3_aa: CASSQGFGGRGYGYTF
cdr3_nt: TGTGCCAGCAGCCAAGGTTTCGGGGGCAGGGGCTATGGCTACACCTTC

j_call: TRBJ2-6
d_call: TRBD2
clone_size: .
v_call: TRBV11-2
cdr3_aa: CASTGLAPSGANVLTF
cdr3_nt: TGTGCCAGCACGGGACTAGCGCCGTCTGGGGCCAACGTCCTGACTTTC

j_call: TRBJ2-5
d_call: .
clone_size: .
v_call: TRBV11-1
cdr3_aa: CASSPGSESETQYF
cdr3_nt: TGTGCCAGCAGCCCCGGGAGCGAGTCAGAGACCCAGTACTTC

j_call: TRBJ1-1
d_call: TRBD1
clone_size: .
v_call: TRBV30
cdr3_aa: CAWSSGQGMLNTEAFF
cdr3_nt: TGTGCCTGGAGCTCTGGACAGGGGATGTTGAACACTGAAGCTTTCTTT

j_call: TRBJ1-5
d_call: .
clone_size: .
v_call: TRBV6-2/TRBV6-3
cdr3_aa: CASSWGTNQPQHF
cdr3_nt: TGTGCCAGCAGCTGGGGCACCAATCAGCCCCAGCATTTT